The source of this TCR beta chain is a study of CD8 T cells in Susac syndrome. The RNA input was about 0.5 to 1 ug, and it was reverse transcribed with random hexamers. Across 54 Vbeta and 13 Jbeta, TCR beta CDR3 was amplified with immunoSEQ multiplex PCR. TCRdb reanalysed the immunoSEQ multiplex PCR reads using MiXCR and keeps one entry per CDR3 protein. Counted here are 350,000 to 550,000 distinct CDR3 sequences, more than 80% occurring once; the ten biggest clones make up approximately 0.11%. The CDR3 is made up of 18 amino acids. Germline CDR1 and CDR2: SNHLY and FYNNEI. V lost 0 bases, J lost 9 bases, and 24 bases lay in between.

Input material: CD8+ T cells from PBMCs. V and J are TRBV2 and TRBJ2-1, with D tentatively TRBD1 or TRBD2 (5 bases each). The TCR originated in a human donor with multiple sclerosis. The CDR3 here is CASSEAGVRRTFFREQFF. The CDR3 bases are TGTGCCAGCAGTGAAGCGGGGGTACGGAGAACCTTCTTTCGTGAGCAGTTCTTC.